This passage covers 21 T cell receptor beta chains from one sample sequenced in a study of T-cell memory formation after mild COVID-19. TCRdb reanalysed the 5' RACE reads using MiXCR and keeps one entry per CDR3 protein. The table shows roughly 400,000 distinct CDR3 sequences, with roughly a quarter occurring only once. The sequencing sample was made of PBMCs or a T cell subset sorted from them (not recorded which). The receptors originated from an adult woman who had mild COVID-19 (a few samples of this study predate the infection). Cell type and time point are not known.

This clonotype was counted a few times. The chain has TRBV28 and TRBJ2-4; possibly TRBD2 for D (6 bases). Germline CDR1 and CDR2: MDHEN and SYDVKM. The CDR3 has 14 residues. Trimming removed 8 bases from V and 0 bases from J, with 11 bases in between. CDR3 nucleotide sequence: TGTGCCAGCGGGGGGACTGGAGCCAAAAACATTCAGTACTTC. As protein: CASGGTGAKNIQYF.

For this clonotype: A much larger clonotype is one base distant, so this may be a read error. The chain links TRBV7-9 to TRBJ2-5; D unresolved. V lost 4 bases to trimming and J lost 5 bases, with 11 bases between them. CDR1 is SEHNR, CDR2 FQNEAQ, per germline (reference sequence). This CDR3 is built from 13 residues. This CDR3 is CASSSLSFETQYF. CDR3 sequence (DNA): TGTGCCAGCAGCTCGCTGTCTTTTGAGACCCAGTACTTC.

The table lists this clonotype with a few counts. The J gene is TRBJ2-7, the V gene TRBV20-1; no definite D call. V was cut by 8 bases and J by 5 bases, with 19 bases left in between. The length of the CDR3 is 13 residues. Per the germline V gene, CDR1 is DFQATT and CDR2 is SNEGSKA (reference sequence). The CDR3 sequence: CSFRIGNGHEQYF. The CDR3 DNA sequence: TGCAGTTTCAGAATAGGGAACGGGCACGAGCAGTACTTC.

The chain links TRBV6-5 to TRBJ2-7, with a tentative D call TRBD2 (7 bases). V dropped 8 bases and J dropped 3 bases, with 20 bases sitting between them. Per the germline V gene, CDR1 is MNHEY and CDR2 is SVGAGI. The CDR3 spans 15 residues. CDR3 protein: CASPFRGAHDYEQYF. For the CDR3, the DNA is TGTGCCAGCCCCTTCCGGGGGGCACACGACTACGAGCAGTACTTC.

The chain recombines TRBV12-3 or TRBV12-4 with TRBJ2-5; D possibly corresponds to TRBD2 (5 bases). The CDR3 extends over 14 amino acids. Trimming removed 6 bases at V and 1 base at J, with 12 bases between. The CDR3 region is CASSLQTTQETQYF. In DNA form, the CDR3 reads TGTGCCAGCAGCCTACAGACTACCCAAGAGACCCAGTACTTC.

The table lists this clonotype with a few counts. This chain joins TRBV6-5 and TRBJ2-7, with D unresolved. The V and J ends lost 4 bases and 9 bases respectively, with 10 bases between them. The CDR3 is 11 residues long. The germline gives CDR1 MNHEY, CDR2 SVGAGI. The CDR3 protein is CASSLLGRQYF. In DNA, the CDR3 is TGTGCCAGCAGTTTACTTGGCCGGCAGTACTTC.

This clonotype was observed a few times. The chain has TRBV5-1 and TRBJ2-1; D not certain. The V and J ends lost 5 bases and 8 bases respectively, with 8 bases between them. The CDR3 length is 11 residues. Germline V gene lookup returns CDR1 SGHRS and CDR2 YFSETQ. The CDR3 DNA is TGCGCCAGCAGGTCCGGAGATGAGCAGTTCTTC. Protein: CASRSGDEQFF.

The chain joins TRBV12-3 or TRBV12-4 to TRBJ2-5; 9 positions agree with TRBD2. The CDR3 has 15 amino acids. Trimming removed 5 bases from V and 5 bases from J; junction bases left unmatched: 9. In DNA form, the CDR3 reads TGTGCCAGCAGTCCCCCGGGACTAGCTTTGGAGACCCAGTACTTC. Translation gives CASSPPGLALETQYF.

J is TRBJ2-1 and V is TRBV7-2, with D unresolved. Trimming removed 4 bases from V and 0 bases from J, with 16 bases in between. CDR1 is SGHTA, CDR2 FQGNSA, per germline. The CDR3 spans 17 residues. CDR3 region: CASSSLGGGASYNEQFF. CDR3 sequence (DNA): TGTGCCAGCAGCTCCTTAGGTGGTGGTGCCTCCTACAATGAGCAGTTCTTC.

The chain employs TRBV7-6 and TRBJ1-6; D is unresolved. Between the trimmed V and J ends, which lost 5 bases and 0 bases, there was a span of 8 bases. Germline V gives CDR1 SGHVS, CDR2 FNYEAQ. The CDR3 extends over 15 amino acids. CDR3 bases: TGTGCCAGCAGCCGATCGAGCTCCTATAATTCACCCCTCCACTTT. This sequence encodes CASSRSSSYNSPLHF.

The chain joins TRBV12-3 or TRBV12-4 to TRBJ2-3, with TRBD2 matching 13 bases. This CDR3 is 16 amino acids long. Trimming removed 5 bases from V and 7 bases from J; junction bases left unmatched: 9. The DNA of the CDR3 is TGTGCCAGCAGTATACAACGGACTAGCGGGAGATATACGCAGTATTTT. Residues: CASSIQRTSGRYTQYF.

This clonotype was detected only a few times. The rearrangement joins TRBV15 to TRBJ2-4; perhaps D is TRBD1 or TRBD2 (5 bases each). V lost 0 bases and J 8 bases, leaving 14 bases between the germline ends. Germline CDR1 and CDR2: LNHNV and YYDKDF (reference sequence). CDR3 length equals 15 residues. CDR3 residues: CATSRDDRDVYIQYF. CDR3 nucleotides: TGTGCCACCAGCAGAGATGACCGGGACGTATACATTCAGTACTTC.

The V and J genes are TRBV20-1 and TRBJ2-1; no reliable D call. Trimming took off 5 bases at V and 5 bases at J, with 4 bases between the two ends. This CDR3 has 10 amino acids. The germline CDR1 and CDR2 sequences are DFQATT and SNEGSKA (reference sequence). The CDR3 DNA follows: TGCAGTGCTGGGAACAATGAGCAGTTCTTC. As protein: CSAGNNEQFF.

V gene TRBV6-6 combines with J gene TRBJ2-1; 10 bases are shared with TRBD1. Germline lookup yields CDR1 MNHNY and CDR2 SVGAGI (reference sequence). The V gene end was trimmed by 5 bases and the J gene end by 7 bases; junction bases not matched to a gene: 11. This CDR3 has 16 residues. For the CDR3, the DNA is TGTGCCAGCAGTCCCTGGACAGGGGGTAGAAGAAATGAGCAGTTCTTC. Translation: CASSPWTGGRRNEQFF.

This clonotype turned up a few times. The chain couples TRBV30 to TRBJ1-6, with 7 nucleotides matching TRBD1. The CDR3 is 14 amino acids. J lost 11 bases, V lost 3 bases, and 10 bases had no gene match. Germline CDR1 is GTSNPN and CDR2 is SVGIG (reference sequence). CDR3: CAWRDQGGTAPLHF. CDR3 DNA sequence: TGTGCCTGGAGAGATCAGGGGGGCACGGCACCCCTCCACTTT.

This clonotype occurred many times. The chain combines TRBV7-9 with TRBJ2-5; D is undetermined. Germline CDR1 is SEHNR and CDR2 is FQNEAQ (reference sequence). V shed 6 bases and J shed 4 bases, with 9 bases lying between them. The CDR3 is 12 amino acids. As DNA, the CDR3 is TGTGCCAGCAGTAGGATTGGAGAGACCCAGTACTTC. Amino acid sequence: CASSRIGETQYF.

The chain links TRBV4-3 to TRBJ2-2; D remains ambiguous. Germline assignment: CDR1 LGHNA and CDR2 YSLEER. Between the trimmed V and J ends, which lost 0 bases and 5 bases, there was a span of 7 bases. The CDR3 has 14 amino acids. The CDR3, as DNA: TGCGCCAGCAGCCAAGAGGTCCGAACCGGGGAGCTGTTTTTT. Its protein is CASSQEVRTGELFF.

This clonotype has just a few counts. This CDR3 is CASSPSASRTTEAFF. CDR3 DNA: TGTGCCAGCAGCCCCAGCGCTTCCAGAACGACTGAAGCTTTCTTT. V gene TRBV12-3 or TRBV12-4 combines with J gene TRBJ1-1; the D is unclear. Deletions cut 6 bases from V and 5 bases from J, with 19 bases between. The CDR3 has 15 amino acids.

The chain couples TRBV12-3 or TRBV12-4 to TRBJ2-1; 9 positions match TRBD1. Unmatched junction bases numbered 11, after V lost 5 bases and J lost 6 bases. The CDR3 spans 16 residues. In nucleotides, the CDR3 is TGTGCCAGCAGTGACCGCCCGGGACAGGGCAGCAATGAGCAGTTCTTC. Translation gives CASSDRPGQGSNEQFF.

The table lists this clonotype with a few counts. The V call is TRBV20-1, the J call TRBJ1-5; 7 bases map to TRBD1. The CDR3 covers 14 residues. Per the germline V gene, CDR1 is DFQATT and CDR2 is SNEGSKA (reference sequence). The CDR3 region is CSARIQGIGQPQHF. CDR3 bases: TGCAGCGCGCGGATACAGGGGATCGGTCAGCCCCAGCATTTT.

This sequence joins TRBV12-3 or TRBV12-4 and TRBJ2-5; 11 bases align to TRBD2. The CDR3 runs 14 residues. With 7 bases clipped from V and 4 bases from J, the junction kept 5 bases outside the gene matches. The DNA of the CDR3 is TGTGCCAGCACTAGCGGGGGGTCGCGAGAGACCCAGTACTTC. Residues: CASTSGGSRETQYF.